This TCR beta chain stems from a study of T cell responses to AZD1222 COVID-19 vaccine. Looked up from germline, CDR1 is LGHDT and CDR2 is YNNKEL (reference sequence). Deletions cut 1 base from V and 5 bases from J, with 11 bases between. The CDR3 is made up of 15 amino acids. Some clones are missing from TCRdb's copy, which holds only in-frame ones; the method was immunoSEQ multiplex PCR. The sample has about 110,000 clones; roughly 90% are singletons. This chain joins TRBV3-1 (or the pseudogene TRBV3-2) and TRBJ2-2; D ambiguous. Sequencing was performed on peripheral blood, taken on day 0 of AZD1222 vaccination. The TCR was taken from an adult in good health. The CDR3 DNA reads TGTGCCAGCAGCCAAGGTCATATGGGGACCGGGGAGCTGTTTTTT. Amino acids: CASSQGHMGTGELFF.